Following are 24 T cell receptor beta chains from one sample sequenced in a study of beta chain features in type 1 diabetes. Study-wide findings and caveats: Significant though moderate, a shortening of TCRB CDR3s appeared in all four CD4+ subsets of Type 1 diabetes patients.

Their specific antigens are unknown. The isolated RNA, all of it, was reverse transcribed, so expressed TCRB transcripts were what got sequenced. The repertoire was sequenced with immunoSEQ multiplex PCR; TCRdb's copy has only in-frame clones and lacks some. The sample lists 200,000 to 250,000 clones, approximately 14% seen once, with about 0.018% in the top ten. Sequencing was done on a sample of naive CD4+ T cells from blood. These receptors were collected from a man aged 30-40 years with type 1 diabetes.

This clone was found a few times. The V gene is TRBV7-2, the J gene TRBJ2-3, with 7 bases that match TRBD2. J gave up 6 bases and V 5 bases, and 5 bases lay outside the gene matches. Germline CDR1 and CDR2: SGHTA and FQGNSA. This CDR3 is built from 13 residues. The CDR3 sequence is CASSIGTKDTQYF. In DNA, the CDR3 is TGTGCCAGCAGCATCGGGACTAAGGATACGCAGTATTTT.

The chain links TRBV7-9 to TRBJ2-7; a weak D match, TRBD2 (5 bases). Trimming took 5 bases from V and 4 from J, leaving 24 bases between them. Germline values: CDR1 SEHNR, CDR2 FQNEAQ (reference sequence). This CDR3 has 17 amino acids. The CDR3 nucleotides are TGTGCCAGCAGCCTTGGAGGCGGACGGAACCTTATATACGAGCAGTACTTC. Amino acid sequence: CASSLGGGRNLIYEQYF. Using reference TRBV7-9 and TRBJ2-7 for the parts outside the CDR3, the full variable domain is DTGVSQNPRHKITKRGQNVTFRCDPISEHNRLYWYRQTLGQGPEFLTYFQNEAQLEKSRLLSDRFSAERPKGSFSTLEIQRTEQGDSAMYLCASSLGGGRNLIYEQYFGPGTRLTVT.

In its sample, this clone was seen a few times. V gene TRBV30 combines with J gene TRBJ1-2; 9 positions agree with TRBD1. The germline V gene encodes CDR1 GTSNPN and CDR2 SVGIG (reference sequence). J lost 2 bases, V lost 3 bases, and 4 bases had no gene match. The CDR3 loop spans 14 amino acids. The CDR3 here is CAWRNTGGNYGYTF. CDR3 coding DNA: TGTGCCTGGAGGAATACAGGGGGCAACTATGGCTACACCTTC.

The CDR3 DNA reads TGTGCCAGCAGCGTAGTCCCAGCTAGTGGCTACACCTTC. It codes for CASSVVPASGYTF. The chain links TRBV9 to TRBJ1-2; unclear D gene. Trimming took off 0 bases at V and 7 bases at J, with 10 bases between the two ends. Germline V gene data show CDR1 as SGDLS and CDR2 as YYNGEE. The CDR3 is made up of 13 amino acids.

A few counts support this clone. The chain uses TRBV4-1 and TRBJ2-4; 14 bases agree with TRBD2. Germline V gene lookup returns CDR1 MGHRA and CDR2 YSYEKL. With 3 bases clipped from V and 6 bases from J, the junction kept 7 bases outside the gene matches. This CDR3 comprises 17 residues. DNA of the CDR3: TGCGCCAGCAGCCAGGCGGGACTAGCGGGAGTGGGAAACATTCAGTACTTC. Protein sequence: CASSQAGLAGVGNIQYF.

The CDR3 DNA follows: TGTGCCAGCAGCTTAGACAGGGGGGCCAACGTCCTGACTTTC. Amino acids: CASSLDRGANVLTF. The chain uses TRBV11-3 and TRBJ2-6; no clear D. The CDR3 loop spans 14 amino acids. V shed 0 bases and J shed 4 bases, with 4 bases lying between them. The germline CDR1 and CDR2 sequences are SGHNT and YENEEA.

The chain employs TRBV9 and TRBJ1-6, with TRBD1 matching over 11 bases. After removal of 0 bases from V and 9 bases from J, the junction contained 5 bases not matched to a gene. This CDR3 has 16 amino acids. CDR1 and CDR2 from the germline V gene are SGDLS and YYNGEE. The CDR3 here is CASSVESGQGGSPLHF. CDR3 nucleotides: TGTGCCAGCAGCGTAGAATCGGGACAGGGGGGTTCACCCCTCCACTTT.

This sequence joins TRBV6-5 and TRBJ1-3; a possible D gene is TRBD1 (5 bases). Germline V gene data show CDR1 as MNHEY and CDR2 as SVGAGI. The germline V and J ends were trimmed by 0 bases and 1 base, with 10 bases remaining between them. The CDR3 runs to 16 residues. CDR3 bases: TGTGCCAGCAGTTACTCGAGTAGGGGTTCTGGAAACACCATATATTTT. Its translation: CASSYSSRGSGNTIYF.

The V call is TRBV18, the J call TRBJ1-2; D may be TRBD1 (5 bases). CDR3 length: 16 residues. Trimming pared 0 bases from V and 4 bases from J, leaving 15 bases between. Germline lookup yields CDR1 KGHSH and CDR2 LQKENI. CDR3 bases: TGTGCCAGCTCACCACCCGCCGGGCTAGGGGCCTATGGCTACACCTTC. Translating it yields CASSPPAGLGAYGYTF.

The chain uses TRBV5-4 and TRBJ2-2; unclear D gene. V lost 4 bases and J 6 bases, leaving 10 bases between the germline ends. The CDR3 runs to 13 residues. Per the germline V gene, CDR1 is SGHNT and CDR2 is YYREEE (reference sequence). Here the CDR3 DNA reads TGTGCCAGCAGCCTATCATGGTCCGGGGAGCTGTTTTTT. As protein: CASSLSWSGELFF.

The chain couples TRBV7-8 to TRBJ1-2; 10 bases map to TRBD1. V was clipped by 4 bases and J by 6 bases; unmatched bases: 8. Germline values: CDR1 SGHVS, CDR2 FQNEAQ. This CDR3 is built from 15 residues. In nucleotides, the CDR3 is TGTGCCAGCAGCTCCGGTGCGGGGACAGGGGATGGCTACACCTTC. This sequence encodes CASSSGAGTGDGYTF.

This chain joins TRBV10-3 and TRBJ2-5; D is possibly TRBD2 (6 bases). Germline CDR1 ENHRY, CDR2 SYGVKD. The CDR3 length is 13 residues. Trimming removed 4 bases at V and 5 bases at J, with 11 bases between. CDR3 region: CAISGGGQETQYF. In DNA form, the CDR3 reads TGTGCCATCAGTGGAGGAGGGCAGGAGACCCAGTACTTC.

V usage is TRBV7-2 and J usage is TRBJ2-3, with D possibly matching TRBD2 (6 bases). CDR1 and CDR2 (germline): SGHTA, FQGNSA. The CDR3 runs to 15 residues. Trimming took off 3 bases at V and 1 base at J, with 11 bases between the two ends. The CDR3 here is CASSFGASGTDTQYF. Written as DNA, the CDR3 is TGTGCCAGCAGCTTCGGGGCTAGCGGCACAGATACGCAGTATTTT.

The rearrangement links TRBV19 to TRBJ2-7, with D unresolved. Germline V gene data show CDR1 as LNHDA and CDR2 as SQIVND (reference sequence). This CDR3 has 13 residues. The V and J ends lost 5 bases and 2 bases respectively, with 10 bases between them. CDR3 sequence reads: CASSSPPAYEQYF. The CDR3 DNA reads as TGTGCCAGTAGTTCACCCCCGGCCTACGAGCAGTACTTC.

In its sample, this clone was seen a few times. The chain recombines TRBV7-2 with TRBJ2-7, with D possibly being TRBD1 (7 bases). Trimming shortened V by 0 bases and J by 2 bases, and 11 bases separated the two germline ends. The CDR3 loop spans 15 amino acids. Germline loops: CDR1 SGHTA, CDR2 FQGNSA. The CDR3 bases are TGTGCCAGCAGCTTAGCCGCAGGGGGGACCTACGAGCAGTACTTC. Translated: CASSLAAGGTYEQYF.

This clone was picked up a small number of times. V and J are TRBV2 and TRBJ2-3; the D gene is possibly TRBD1 (6 bases). The V end was cut by 11 bases, the J end by 3 bases, with 9 bases between. CDR1 and CDR2 (germline): SNHLY, FYNNEI. This CDR3 region has 11 residues. CDR3 loop: CAGRGTDTQYF. The CDR3 DNA reads as TGTGCCGGAAGGGGGACAGATACGCAGTATTTT.

This clone was counted between two and nine times. V is TRBV6-1 and J is TRBJ2-5; 7 bases are a match to TRBD1. Germline trimming cut 10 bases from V and 4 bases from J; bases unmatched to any gene: 12. CDR1 is MNHNS, CDR2 SASEGT, per germline. CDR3 length: 14 residues. The CDR3 loop is CATQTGNDRETQYF. For the CDR3, the DNA is TGTGCCACCCAGACAGGGAATGATCGAGAGACCCAGTACTTC.

This clone was seen more than once but under ten times. The chain uses TRBV15 and TRBJ2-7, with TRBD2 matching 10 bases. Germline V gives CDR1 LNHNV, CDR2 YYDKDF (reference sequence). Trimming took 0 bases from V and 7 from J; bases not matched to a gene: 9. CDR3 length: 16 amino acids. The CDR3 DNA reads TGTGCCACCAGCAGAGATTTTCTAGCGGGAGTAAGAGAGCAGTACTTC. This sequence encodes CATSRDFLAGVREQYF. Based on the CDR3 plus reference TRBV15 and TRBJ2-7, the full variable domain is DAMVIQNPRYQVTQFGKPVTLSCSQTLNHNVMYWYQQKSSQAPKLLFHYYDKDFNNEADTPDNFQSRRPNTSFCFLDIRSPGLGDTAMYLCATSRDFLAGVREQYFGPGTRLTVT.

CDR3 nucleotide sequence: TGTGCCAGCAGTTTCCGGGGCACTGAAGCTTTCTTT. Protein sequence: CASSFRGTEAFF. The chain combines TRBV25-1 with TRBJ1-1; D gene uncertain. V lost 5 bases and J 4 bases, leaving 8 bases between the germline ends. Germline V gene data show CDR1 as MGHDK and CDR2 as SYGVNS. There are 12 residues in the CDR3.

This clone was observed a handful of times. The rearrangement uses TRBV7-9 and TRBJ1-1; D is possibly TRBD1 (5 bases). V lost 6 bases, J lost 0 bases, and 8 bases lay in between. This CDR3 spans 13 amino acids. Germline CDR1 and CDR2: SEHNR and FQNEAQ (reference sequence). The DNA of the CDR3 is TGTGCCAGCAGGCGGGGGATGAACACTGAAGCTTTCTTT. This codes for CASRRGMNTEAFF.

This clone appeared a few times. The chain uses TRBV6-5 and TRBJ2-7, with a possible D match to TRBD2 (6 bases). Trimming removed 6 bases at V and 3 bases at J, with 15 bases between. This CDR3 contains 14 residues. Germline CDR1 reads MNHEY; CDR2 reads SVGAGI. The CDR3 loop is CASRKGRNLYEQYF. DNA for the CDR3: TGTGCCAGCAGAAAAGGGAGGAACCTCTACGAGCAGTACTTC.

This chain connects TRBV5-1 to TRBJ2-1; 7 bases map to TRBD2. The CDR3 length is 21 residues. The germline gives CDR1 SGHRS, CDR2 YFSETQ. J gave up 4 bases and V 1 base, and 23 bases lay outside the gene matches. The CDR3 nucleotides read TGCGCCAGCAGCTTGAGGGCTAGAGGCGCGGTACCGGGGGGTCTTTACAATGAGCAGTTCTTC. It codes for CASSLRARGAVPGGLYNEQFF.

The genes are TRBV20-1 and TRBJ2-2; a weak D match, TRBD2 (5 bases). The CDR3 contains 11 residues. The germline V gene encodes CDR1 DFQATT and CDR2 SNEGSKA (reference sequence). The CDR3 coding sequence is TGCGGGCTAGCAAGCACCGGGGAGCTGTTTTTT. Translation gives CGLASTGELFF.

This chain uses TRBV23-1 with TRBJ1-2, with TRBD1 as a possible D gene (6 bases). TRBV23-1 is an ORF, and what it does is uncertain. Trimming stripped 10 bases from V and 4 bases from J, with 19 bases between. This CDR3 has 14 residues. CDR3 in DNA: TGCGCCACCTTAGGGGGGGCGCTGATCTATGGCTACACCTTC. Protein sequence: CATLGGALIYGYTF.